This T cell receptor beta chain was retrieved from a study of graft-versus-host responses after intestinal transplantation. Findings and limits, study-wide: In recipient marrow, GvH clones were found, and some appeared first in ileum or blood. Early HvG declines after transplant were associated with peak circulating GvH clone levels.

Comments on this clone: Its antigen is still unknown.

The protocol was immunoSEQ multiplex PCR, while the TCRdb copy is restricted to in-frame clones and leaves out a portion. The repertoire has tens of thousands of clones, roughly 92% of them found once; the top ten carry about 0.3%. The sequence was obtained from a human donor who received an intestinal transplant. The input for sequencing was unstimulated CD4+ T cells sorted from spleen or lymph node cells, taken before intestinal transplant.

The CDR3 DNA reads TGTGCCAGCAGCTTAGATCGGACTCCACAGGGGCAGTTCTTC. It is translated as CASSLDRTPQGQFF. V gene TRBV11-2 combines with J gene TRBJ2-1, with a weak D call TRBD1 (6 bases). The CDR3 loop spans 14 amino acids. The ends were cut back, 0 bases at V and 12 bases at J, with 15 bases in the middle. Per germline, CDR1 SGHAT and CDR2 FQNNGV.